Following are 32 T cell receptor beta chains from one sample sequenced in a study of PD-1 blockade in classical Hodgkin lymphoma. Relapses following autologous stem cell transplantation were seen in all patients, with brentuximab vedotin exposure varying. Generated by immunoSEQ multiplex PCR, the TCRdb table keeps only in-frame clones and is missing some. The sample shows 95,000 to 100,000 clones, 85% to 90% of them seen only once. This sample comprised peripheral blood mononuclear cells (PBMCs), obtained before the second cycle of nivolumab. These receptors originate from a human donor with classical Hodgkin lymphoma.

The V call is TRBV19, the J call TRBJ1-5; D gene ambiguous. The germline V and J ends were trimmed by 8 bases and 2 bases, with 10 bases remaining between them. The CDR3 runs to 13 residues. Germline V lookup: CDR1 LNHDA, CDR2 SQIVND (reference sequence). In DNA form, the CDR3 reads TGTGCCAGTCAAGTCTCAGGCAATCAGCCCCAGCATTTT. It yields the protein CASQVSGNQPQHF.

The genes are TRBV5-6 and TRBJ1-4; a weak D match, TRBD1 (5 bases). Per germline, CDR1 SGHDT and CDR2 YYEEEE. The V and J ends lost 4 bases and 9 bases respectively, with 19 bases between them. The CDR3 extends over 15 amino acids. The CDR3 sequence is CASSGGRERFQKLFF. The CDR3 nucleotides are TGTGCCAGCAGCGGGGGGAGGGAAAGATTCCAAAAACTGTTTTTT. The variable domain in full, with the rest retrieved from reference TRBV5-6 and TRBJ1-4, is DAGVTQSPTHLIKTRGQQVTLRCSPKSGHDTVSWYQQALGQGPQFIFQYYEEEERQRGNFPDRFSGHQFPNYSSELNVNALLLGDSALYLCASSGGRERFQKLFFGSGTQLSVL.

This clone was seen more than once but under ten times. The chain carries TRBV5-4 and TRBJ2-3; D is undetermined. Germline values: CDR1 SGHNT, CDR2 YYREEE (reference sequence). V gave up 4 bases and J gave up 1 base, with 7 bases separating them. The CDR3 extends over 13 amino acids. CDR3 protein: CASSQDGTDTQYF. CDR3 sequence (DNA): TGTGCCAGCAGCCAGGACGGCACAGATACGCAGTATTTT.

V usage is TRBV5-1 and J usage is TRBJ2-5; 10 nucleotides agree with TRBD1. V trimming: 0 bases; J trimming: 5 bases; junction bases outside the gene matches: 10. The CDR3 loop spans 17 amino acids. The germline gives CDR1 SGHRS, CDR2 YFSETQ. CDR3 in DNA: TGCGCCAGCAGCTTGGGGCCAGCCGGGACAGGGGTTGAGACCCAGTACTTC. It yields the protein CASSLGPAGTGVETQYF.

The chain is built from TRBV7-9 and TRBJ2-1; 7 bases are a match to TRBD2. With 3 bases clipped from V and 14 bases from J, the junction kept 4 bases outside the gene matches. From germline, CDR1 is SEHNR and CDR2 FQNEAQ (reference sequence). The CDR3 has 11 residues. CDR3 bases: TGTGCCAGCAGCTTCCCGGGACTAAAGTTCTTC. Its translation: CASSFPGLKFF.

The gene calls are TRBV18 and TRBJ1-3, with D perhaps matching TRBD1 (5 bases). From germline, CDR1 is KGHSH and CDR2 LQKENI. V lost 1 base to trimming and J lost 0 bases, with 10 bases between them. This CDR3 contains 16 residues. The CDR3 spells CASSPQTVHSGNTIYF. CDR3 DNA: TGTGCCAGCTCACCACAGACAGTTCACTCTGGAAACACCATATATTTT.

This sequence joins TRBV5-1 and TRBJ2-7; possible D gene TRBD1, 6 bases. The length of the CDR3 is 13 residues. V was trimmed by 5 bases and J by 1 base, leaving 10 bases between them. Germline assignment: CDR1 SGHRS and CDR2 YFSETQ. The chain's CDR3 is CASRKTGSYEQYF. In nucleotides, the CDR3 is TGCGCCAGCAGGAAGACAGGTTCCTACGAGCAGTACTTC.

The genes are TRBV27 and TRBJ2-6; 10 nucleotides align to TRBD1. Germline assignment: CDR1 MNHEY and CDR2 SMNVEV (reference sequence). CDR3 length: 17 residues. The V segment lost 2 bases and the J segment 2 bases; nucleotides outside the gene matches: 3. CDR3 DNA sequence: TGTGCCAGCAGTTTAGCAGGACAGGGGGCTGGGGCCAACGTCCTGACTTTC. Protein product: CASSLAGQGAGANVLTF.

The J gene is TRBJ2-7, the V gene TRBV9, with D tentatively TRBD1 (6 bases). V shed 3 bases and J shed 0 bases, with 13 bases lying between them. CDR3 size: 15 residues. Germline-derived CDR1 and CDR2 are SGDLS and YYNGEE. The DNA for the CDR3 is TGTGCCAGCAGCGAAGGGGACAAACTCTCCTACGAGCAGTACTTC. Translation: CASSEGDKLSYEQYF.

The rearrangement uses TRBV30 and TRBJ2-3; D is perhaps TRBD1 or TRBD2 (5 bases each). Trimming took 2 bases from V and 0 from J, leaving 18 bases between them. Germline V gene lookup returns CDR1 GTSNPN and CDR2 SVGIG (reference sequence). CDR3 length: 17 amino acids. The CDR3 coding sequence is TGTGCCTGGAGTAAGGGGACGGGGTCATCTAGCACAGATACGCAGTATTTT. Translating gives CAWSKGTGSSSTDTQYF. Together with reference TRBV30 and TRBJ2-3, the CDR3 gives the full variable domain: SQTIHQWPATLVQPVGSPLSLECTVEGTSNPNLYWYRQAAGRGLQLLFYSVGIGQISSEVPQNLSASRPQDRQFILSSKKLLLSDSGFYLCAWSKGTGSSSTDTQYFGPGTRLTVL.

J is TRBJ2-3 and V is TRBV5-1, with 11 bases that match TRBD2. CDR3 length: 18 residues. Germline V lookup: CDR1 SGHRS, CDR2 YFSETQ. V lost 3 bases and J lost 0; bases outside the gene matches: 9. Here the CDR3 DNA reads TGCGCCAGCAGCTCTTTAGCGGGGGGGCCCCCCAGCACAGATACGCAGTATTTT. Amino acid sequence: CASSSLAGGPPSTDTQYF.

The chain is built from TRBV5-1 and TRBJ2-5, with TRBD2 as a possible D gene (6 bases). Per the germline V gene, CDR1 is SGHRS and CDR2 is YFSETQ. The ends were cut back, 0 bases at V and 5 bases at J, with 17 bases in the middle. The CDR3 runs to 16 residues. Here the CDR3 reads CASSLGIEAGSETQYF. The CDR3 coding sequence is TGCGCCAGCAGCTTGGGAATTGAGGCGGGGTCGGAGACCCAGTACTTC.

The chain uses TRBV29-1 and TRBJ1-4; TRBD1 might be the D (5 bases). From germline, CDR1 is SQVTM and CDR2 ANQGSEA. V was cut by 5 bases and J by 7 bases, with 17 bases left in between. The CDR3 consists of 14 residues. CDR3: CSVRQGLGVEKLFF. CDR3 coding DNA: TGCAGCGTTAGGCAGGGACTGGGTGTTGAAAAACTGTTTTTT.

The chain joins TRBV6-5 to TRBJ1-1; 9 bases are shared with TRBD1. From germline, CDR1 is MNHEY and CDR2 SVGAGI. Trimming cost V 6 bases and J 7 bases; bases outside gene matches: 6. This CDR3 region has 13 residues. The CDR3 DNA reads TGTGCCAGCAGCCGGACAGGGGAGTTTGAAGCTTTCTTT. The encoded protein is CASSRTGEFEAFF.

V usage is TRBV11-3 and J usage is TRBJ2-6, with D possibly being TRBD1 (6 bases). V lost 5 bases and J lost 2, with 10 bases in between. CDR1 and CDR2 from the germline V gene are SGHNT and YENEEA. This CDR3 comprises 15 residues. The CDR3 protein is CASSPRGPGANVLTF. The CDR3, as DNA: TGTGCCAGCAGCCCCAGGGGACCTGGGGCCAACGTCCTGACTTTC.

This sequence joins TRBV9 and TRBJ2-6; the match to TRBD1 covers 7 bases. The CDR3 extends over 20 amino acids. CDR1 and CDR2 (germline): SGDLS, YYNGEE. V was pared by 0 bases and J by 0 bases, with 12 bases of the junction left unmatched. CDR3 nucleotides: TGTGCCAGCAGCGTAGCTAGTGACAGGGTTAGGCTCTCTGGGGCCAACGTCCTGACTTTC. This translates into CASSVASDRVRLSGANVLTF.

This chain joins TRBV19 and TRBJ1-1; weak D call: TRBD1 (5 bases). Germline CDR1 LNHDA, CDR2 SQIVND (reference sequence). The CDR3 length is 13 residues. V lost 6 bases and J 0 bases, leaving 8 bases between the germline ends. CDR3 nucleotides: TGTGCCAGTAGCTTGACAGTGAACACTGAAGCTTTCTTT. It codes for CASSLTVNTEAFF. The entire variable domain, with the rest obtained from reference TRBV19 and TRBJ1-1, is as follows: DGGITQSPKYLFRKEGQNVTLSCEQNLNHDAMYWYRQDPGQGLRLIYYSQIVNDFQKGDIAEGYSVSREKKESFPLTVTSAQKNPTAFYLCASSLTVNTEAFFGQGTRLTVV.

This chain uses TRBV28 with TRBJ2-5, with 9 bases aligning to TRBD1. CDR3 length: 13 residues. J lost 2 bases, V lost 6 bases, and 1 base had no gene match. Per the germline V gene, CDR1 is MDHEN and CDR2 is SYDVKM. The CDR3 DNA reads as TGTGCCAGCAGACAGGGGGCTCAAGAGACCCAGTACTTC. It encodes CASRQGAQETQYF.

The V gene is TRBV6-1, the J gene TRBJ2-7; D is unclear. This CDR3 has 13 residues. V shed 6 bases and J shed 2 bases, with 11 bases lying between them. The V gene's germline CDR1 is MNHNS and CDR2 SASEGT. CDR3 bases: TGTGCCAGCAGCAAGGAGACCGCCTACGAGCAGTACTTC. It translates to CASSKETAYEQYF.

The rearrangement links TRBV6-5 to TRBJ2-5, with 8 bases identical to TRBD2. The ends lost 4 bases at V and 2 bases at J; junction bases unmatched: 3. From germline, CDR1 is MNHEY and CDR2 SVGAGI. The CDR3 extends over 14 amino acids. CDR3 sequence: CASSFGLAQETQYF. CDR3 bases: TGTGCCAGCAGTTTTGGACTAGCTCAAGAGACCCAGTACTTC.

The chain carries TRBV11-3 and TRBJ2-1, with TRBD2 matching 7 bases. The CDR3 is made up of 18 amino acids. Germline assignment: CDR1 SGHNT and CDR2 YENEEA. The junction had 14 bases not matched to a gene; V was cut back by 1 base and J by 5 bases. The CDR3 DNA reads as TGTGCCAGCAGCTTAGTATTTGGGAGGGGCGACTTCAACAATGAGCAGTTCTTC. Protein: CASSLVFGRGDFNNEQFF.

J is TRBJ1-1 and V is TRBV6-6, with a weak D call TRBD1 (5 bases). Germline CDR1 MNHNY, CDR2 SVGAGI (reference sequence). Trimming took off 6 bases at V and 0 bases at J, with 14 bases between the two ends. The CDR3 totals 15 residues. The CDR3 nucleotides read TGTGCCAGCAGCGGCCCTGGGGGAATGAACACTGAAGCTTTCTTT. It translates to CASSGPGGMNTEAFF.

J is TRBJ1-1 and V is TRBV7-9; 7 bases match TRBD1. With 4 bases clipped from V and 7 bases from J, the junction kept 18 bases outside the gene matches. Germline CDR1 is SEHNR and CDR2 is FQNEAQ (reference sequence). The CDR3 extends over 17 amino acids. The CDR3 nucleotides are TGTGCCAGCAGCTCCGCCGGAGATAGGGGACAGCCATTTGAAGCTTTCTTT. Translating gives CASSSAGDRGQPFEAFF.

This chain joins TRBV19 and TRBJ1-1, with D perhaps TRBD1 (5 bases). V was shortened by 1 base and J by 4 bases, with 10 bases between the two germline ends. Germline loops: CDR1 LNHDA, CDR2 SQIVND (reference sequence). The CDR3 loop spans 14 amino acids. The CDR3 sequence is CASSIGGGITEAFF. The CDR3 nucleotides are TGTGCCAGTAGTATAGGGGGCGGGATCACTGAAGCTTTCTTT.

The V gene is TRBV13, the J gene TRBJ1-5; D is uncertain. Germline V gene data show CDR1 as PRHDT and CDR2 as FYEKMQ (reference sequence). The CDR3 has 15 residues. The V end lost 0 bases, the J end lost 4 bases, and 10 bases lay between the germline ends. DNA of the CDR3: TGTGCCAGCAGCTTAGGCGGGGAGGAAAATCAGCCCCAGCATTTT. This translates into CASSLGGEENQPQHF. The full variable domain, in which reference TRBV13 and TRBJ1-5 provide the parts outside the CDR3, is AAGVIQSPRHLIKEKRETATLKCYPIPRHDTVYWYQQGPGQDPQFLISFYEKMQSDKGSIPDRFSAQQFSDYHSELNMSSLELGDSALYFCASSLGGEENQPQHFGDGTRLSIL.

Concerning this clone itself: The germline gene is not matched at one end of the junction; a read error may be the cause. The rearrangement joins TRBV12-5 to TRBJ2-3; possibly TRBD1 for D (6 bases). This CDR3 spans 10 amino acids. Germline values: CDR1 LGHNT, CDR2 FRNRAP. The CDR3 reads CASGGRDKHF. For the CDR3, the DNA is TGTGCTAGTGGTGGCCGGGACAAGCATTTT. The full variable domain, with the rest looked up from reference TRBV12-5 and TRBJ2-3, is DARVTQTPRHKVTEMGQEVTMRCQPILGHNTVFWYRQTMMQGLELLAYFRNRAPLDDSGMPKDRFSAEMPDATLATLKIQPSEPRDSAVYFCASGGRDKHFGPGTRLTVL.

The V and J genes are TRBV9 and TRBJ2-6, with D uncertain. Trimming took off 1 base at V and 0 bases at J, with 11 bases between the two ends. The CDR3 sequence is 17 residues long. The germline CDR1 and CDR2 sequences are SGDLS and YYNGEE. CDR3 DNA: TGTGCCAGCAGCGTAAGAGCGATGGGCTCTGGGGCCAACGTCCTGACTTTC. It translates to CASSVRAMGSGANVLTF.

This clone was picked up a small number of times. The chain recombines TRBV29-1 with TRBJ2-1, with no clear D. The V end was cut by 6 bases, the J end by 3 bases, with 6 bases between. This CDR3 has 11 amino acids. Germline values: CDR1 SQVTM, CDR2 ANQGSEA. The CDR3 DNA is TGCAGCGTGGACGTCTACAATGAGCAGTTCTTC. This gives the protein CSVDVYNEQFF.

This clone was counted a few times. A junction boundary mismatches the germline segment, possibly from a read error. The chain carries TRBV30 and TRBJ2-3, with unresolved D. The CDR3 extends over 13 amino acids. Germline V gene lookup returns CDR1 GTSNPN and CDR2 SVGIG (reference sequence). The CDR3 is CALSVGSTDTQYF. DNA for the CDR3: TGTGCCTTGAGTGTGGGGAGCACAGATACGCAGTATTTT. The full variable domain, with the rest looked up from reference TRBV30 and TRBJ2-3, is SQTIHQWPATLVQPVGSPLSLECTVEGTSNPNLYWYRQAAGRGLQLLFYSVGIGQISSEVPQNLSASRPQDRQFILSSKKLLLSDSGFYLCALSVGSTDTQYFGPGTRLTVL.

In DNA form, the CDR3 reads TGTGCCAGTAGTATTACAGGTGACACTGAAGCTTTCTTT. It encodes CASSITGDTEAFF. The chain joins TRBV19 to TRBJ1-1, with D possibly being TRBD1 (5 bases). Trimming left V 3 bases short and J 3 bases short, with 8 bases between. The CDR3 loop spans 13 amino acids. From germline, CDR1 is LNHDA and CDR2 SQIVND (reference sequence).

The genes are TRBV7-9 and TRBJ1-1, with no clear D. In germline, CDR1 is SEHNR, CDR2 FQNEAQ (reference sequence). The V and J ends lost 5 bases and 1 base respectively, with 8 bases between them. The CDR3 length is 13 residues. The CDR3 bases are TGTGCCAGCAGCCGGATTGAGAACACTGAAGCTTTCTTT. This encodes CASSRIENTEAFF.

The chain employs TRBV7-7 and TRBJ2-7, with D possibly TRBD1 on 5 matching bases. In germline, CDR1 is SSHAT, CDR2 FNYEAQ (reference sequence). This CDR3 is 14 amino acids long. V was shortened by 5 bases and J by 7 bases, with 18 bases between the two germline ends. The CDR3 bases are TGTGCCAGCAGCCGCTACGCAGGGTTCGAAGAGCAGTACTTC. This translates into CASSRYAGFEEQYF.